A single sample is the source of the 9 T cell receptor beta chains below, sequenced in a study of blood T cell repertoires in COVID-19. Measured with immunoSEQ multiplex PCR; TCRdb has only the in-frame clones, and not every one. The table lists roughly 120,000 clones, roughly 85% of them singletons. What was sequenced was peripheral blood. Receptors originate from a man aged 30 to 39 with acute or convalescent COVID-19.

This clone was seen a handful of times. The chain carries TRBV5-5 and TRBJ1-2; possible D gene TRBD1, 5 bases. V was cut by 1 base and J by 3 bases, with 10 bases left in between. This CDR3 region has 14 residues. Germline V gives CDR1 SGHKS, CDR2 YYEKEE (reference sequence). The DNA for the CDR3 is TGTGCCAGCAGCTTGTTTAAAGGGGACTATGGCTACACCTTC. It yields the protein CASSLFKGDYGYTF.

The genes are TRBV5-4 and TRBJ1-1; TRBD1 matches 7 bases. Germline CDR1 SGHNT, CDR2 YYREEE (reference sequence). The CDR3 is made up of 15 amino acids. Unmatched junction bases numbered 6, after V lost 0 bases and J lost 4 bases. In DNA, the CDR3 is TGTGCCAGCAGCTTGGGGAGGGGGCTGGGCACTGAAGCTTTCTTT. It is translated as CASSLGRGLGTEAFF.

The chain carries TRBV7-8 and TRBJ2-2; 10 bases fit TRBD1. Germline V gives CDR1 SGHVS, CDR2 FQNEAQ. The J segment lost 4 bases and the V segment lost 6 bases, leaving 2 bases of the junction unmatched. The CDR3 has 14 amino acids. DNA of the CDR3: TGTGCCAGCAGGAGGACAGGGGGCACCGGGGAGCTGTTTTTT. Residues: CASRRTGGTGELFF.

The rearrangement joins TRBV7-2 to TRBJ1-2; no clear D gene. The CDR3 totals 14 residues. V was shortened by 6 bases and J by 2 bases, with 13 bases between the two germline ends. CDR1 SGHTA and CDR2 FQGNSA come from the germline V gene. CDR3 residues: CASSPDTTNYGYTF. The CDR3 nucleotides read TGTGCCAGCAGTCCAGACACGACCAACTATGGCTACACCTTC.

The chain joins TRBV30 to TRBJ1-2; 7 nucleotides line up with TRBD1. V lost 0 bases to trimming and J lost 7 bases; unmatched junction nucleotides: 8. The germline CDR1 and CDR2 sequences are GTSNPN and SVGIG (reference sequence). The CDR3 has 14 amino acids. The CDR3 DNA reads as TGTGCCTGGAGTGTACAGGGGTACCTCTCTGGCTACACCTTC. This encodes CAWSVQGYLSGYTF.

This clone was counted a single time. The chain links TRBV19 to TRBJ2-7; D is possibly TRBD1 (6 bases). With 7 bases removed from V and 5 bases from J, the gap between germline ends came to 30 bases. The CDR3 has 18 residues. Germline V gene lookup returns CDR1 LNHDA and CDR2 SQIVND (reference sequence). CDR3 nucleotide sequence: TGTGCCAGTACCGAACCTCCCCAGGGGCTAAGGGTACCTAACGAGCAGTACGTC. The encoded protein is CASTEPPQGLRVPNEQYV.

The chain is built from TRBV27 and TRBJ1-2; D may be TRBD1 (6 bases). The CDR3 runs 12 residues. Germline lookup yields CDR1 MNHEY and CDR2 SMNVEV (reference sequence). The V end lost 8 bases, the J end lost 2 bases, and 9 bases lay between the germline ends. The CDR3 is CASGQTNYGYTF. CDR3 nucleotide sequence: TGTGCCAGCGGACAGACAAACTATGGCTACACCTTC.

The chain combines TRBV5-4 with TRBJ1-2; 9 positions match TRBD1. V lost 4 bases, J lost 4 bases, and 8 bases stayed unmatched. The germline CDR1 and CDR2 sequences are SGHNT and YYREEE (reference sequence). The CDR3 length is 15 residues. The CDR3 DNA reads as TGTGCCAGCAGCCAAGGGGGACAGGGTGTCTATGGCTACACCTTC. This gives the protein CASSQGGQGVYGYTF.

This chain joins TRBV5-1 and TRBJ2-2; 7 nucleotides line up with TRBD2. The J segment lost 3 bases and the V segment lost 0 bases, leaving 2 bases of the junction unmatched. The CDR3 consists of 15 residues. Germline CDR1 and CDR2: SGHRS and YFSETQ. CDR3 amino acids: CASSLGGSDTGELFF. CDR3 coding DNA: TGCGCCAGCAGCTTGGGCGGGAGCGACACCGGGGAGCTGTTTTTT.